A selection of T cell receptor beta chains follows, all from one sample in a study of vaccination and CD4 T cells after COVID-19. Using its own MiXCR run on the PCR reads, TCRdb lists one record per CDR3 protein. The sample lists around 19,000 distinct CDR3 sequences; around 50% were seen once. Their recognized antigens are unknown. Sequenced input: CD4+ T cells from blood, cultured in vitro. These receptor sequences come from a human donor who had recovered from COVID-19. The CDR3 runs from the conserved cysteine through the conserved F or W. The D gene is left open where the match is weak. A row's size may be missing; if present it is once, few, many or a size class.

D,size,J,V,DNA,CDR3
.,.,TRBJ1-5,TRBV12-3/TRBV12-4,TGTGCCAGCAGTCCGGGGGGGGGGCAGCCCCAGCATTTT,CASSPGGGQPQHF
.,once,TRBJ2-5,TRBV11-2,TGTGCCAGCAGCTTAGGTCGGGCAGGGGGGGGAGAGACCCAGTACTTC,CASSLGRAGGGETQYF
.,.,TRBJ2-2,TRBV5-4,TGTGCCAGCAGCTTGACACTTAACACCGGGGAGCTGTTTTTT,CASSLTLNTGELFF
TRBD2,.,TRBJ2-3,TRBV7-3,TGTGCCAGCAGCTTAAGGACTAGCGCCACAGATACGCAGTATTTT,CASSLRTSATDTQYF
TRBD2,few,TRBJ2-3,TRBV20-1,TGCAGTGCTGGCTTAACTAGCGGAGGTGGATCGGGCACAGATACGCAGTATTTT,CSAGLTSGGGSGTDTQYF
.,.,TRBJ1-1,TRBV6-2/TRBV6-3,TGTGCCAGCAAAGGGACTAACACTGAAGCTTTCTTT,CASKGTNTEAFF
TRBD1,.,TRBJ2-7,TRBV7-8,TGTGCCAGCAGCTTATATGGGACAGGGGGCGCCGAGCAGTACTTC,CASSLYGTGGAEQYF
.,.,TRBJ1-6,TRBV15,TGTGCCACCAGCAGTGACTGGGGGGCCAATAATTCACCCCTCCACTTT,CATSSDWGANNSPLHF
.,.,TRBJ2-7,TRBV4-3,TGCGCCAGCAGCCGAGGGGGCGGGGGGGAGCAGTACTTC,CASSRGGGGEQYF
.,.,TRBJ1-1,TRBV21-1,TGTGCCAGCAGCAAAGGGGCAACAGGGGGCTCGAACACTGAAGCTTTCTTT,CASSKGATGGSNTEAFF
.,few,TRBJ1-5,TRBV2,TGTGCCAGCAGTGAAGCCAGCGGGACCAATCAGCCCCAGCATTTT,CASSEASGTNQPQHF
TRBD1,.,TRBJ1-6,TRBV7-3,TGTGCCAGCAGTTCCGGGACAGGGGTTTCACCCCTCCACTTT,CASSSGTGVSPLHF
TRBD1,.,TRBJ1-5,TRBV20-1,TGCAGTGCTGTCGAGAATCCCGGGACAGGGGGTCAGCCCCAGCATTTT,CSAVENPGTGGQPQHF
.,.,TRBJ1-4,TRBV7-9,TGTGCCAGCAGCTTAGAAGAGGGGCTCGGTGAAAAACTGTTTTTT,CASSLEEGLGEKLFF
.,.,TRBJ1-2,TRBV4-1,TGCGCCAGCAGCCAGGCCAGGGATTTCTACGCGGACACCTTC,CASSQARDFYADTF
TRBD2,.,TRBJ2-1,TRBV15,TGTGCCACCAGCGGAGACCTAGCGGGTCTTAATGAGCAGTTCTTC,CATSGDLAGLNEQFF
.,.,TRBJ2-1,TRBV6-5,TGTGCCAGCAGTTACGGGGACTCGTACAATGAGCAGTTCTTC,CASSYGDSYNEQFF
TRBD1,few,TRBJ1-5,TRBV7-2,TGTGCCAGCAGCTTAAGGGGACAGTTGGCTCAGCCCCAGCATTTT,CASSLRGQLAQPQHF
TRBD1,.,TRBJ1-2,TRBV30,TGTGCCTGGAGTCCGTACTCGGACAGGGTGAAGCATGGCTACACCTTC,CAWSPYSDRVKHGYTF
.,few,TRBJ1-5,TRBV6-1,TGTGCCAGCAGTGACCAGGGAGTGGCCGGCAATCAGCCCCAGCATTTT,CASSDQGVAGNQPQHF
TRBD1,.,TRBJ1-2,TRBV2,TGTGCCAGCAGTTCCCGACAGGGTTCTAACTATGGCTACACCTTC,CASSSRQGSNYGYTF
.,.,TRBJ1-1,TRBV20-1,TGCAGTGCTAGAGCCCCAAGGGATAACGCTGAAGCTTTCTTT,CSARAPRDNAEAFF
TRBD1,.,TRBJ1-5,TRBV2,TGTGCCAGCAGTGCCCTGACAGGGCCCGGCCAGCCCCAGCATTTT,CASSALTGPGQPQHF
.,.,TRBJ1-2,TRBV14,TGTGCCAGCAGCCAAGACGTTCTCTATGGCTACACCTTC,CASSQDVLYGYTF
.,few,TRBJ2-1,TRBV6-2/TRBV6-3,TGTGCCAGCAGTTACCCGGGGCCTAACAATGAGCAGTTCTTC,CASSYPGPNNEQFF
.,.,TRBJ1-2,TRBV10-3,TGTGCCATCAGTGTCGAAGCGTCTCAGGAGCTTGGTGGCTACACCTTC,CAISVEASQELGGYTF
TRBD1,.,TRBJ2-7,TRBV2,TGTGCCAGCAGTGTGGGGGGACAGGGATACTACGAGCAGTACTTC,CASSVGGQGYYEQYF
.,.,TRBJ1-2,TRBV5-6,TGTGCCAGCAGCTTGGGAGGGTCTGCCGGGGGTGGCTACACCTTC,CASSLGGSAGGGYTF
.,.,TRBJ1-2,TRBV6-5,TGTGCCAGCAGTTTTCAGAACTACGGCTACACCTTC,CASSFQNYGYTF
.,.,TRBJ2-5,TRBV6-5,TGTGCCAGCAGTTCTCGGGACACTGGGGGGGAGACCCAGTACTTC,CASSSRDTGGETQYF
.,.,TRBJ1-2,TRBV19,TGTGCCAGTAGTGGGGGGACCCACGCTAACTATGGCTACACCTTC,CASSGGTHANYGYTF
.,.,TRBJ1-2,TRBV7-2,TGTGCCAGCAGCGTACACCGGGACAACTATGGCTACACCTTC,CASSVHRDNYGYTF